One and the same sample provided the 15 T cell receptor beta chains below, sequenced in a study of CD8+ T cells in alopecia areata listed by TCRdb under 2018. Libraries came from the immunoSEQ multiplex PCR assay. RNA was extracted from all samples and reverse transcribed into cDNA, which served as template for TCR sequencing. TCRdb provides this immuneACCESS table in a form limited to in-frame rearrangements. Some clones are lacking; in checked studies, under half of them reflect an unresolved V gene, and why the rest are absent is not known. The sample table records hundreds of thousands of clones; 60% of these occur just once. Clones ranked in the top ten supply 0.75% to 0.95% of the sample. The treatment or condition tag for this specimen amounts to: oral pan-JAK inhibitor, 5-10 mg twice daily. This specimen consisted of CD4+ T cells sorted from blood, obtained at roughly week 52, from a patient treated with tofacitinib. The receptors stem from a human donor with alopecia areata.

The CDR3 nucleotides read TGCGCCAGCAGCCAAGAATTCCGTGGAGTGGGCGAAAAACTGTTTTTT. It specifies CASSQEFRGVGEKLFF. The rearrangement links TRBV4-1 to TRBJ1-4; no definite D call. Looked up from germline, CDR1 is MGHRA and CDR2 is YSYEKL. The CDR3 runs 16 residues. Trimming stripped 0 bases from V and 8 bases from J, with 16 bases between.

The chain combines TRBV6-1 with TRBJ1-2; D is perhaps TRBD1 (6 bases). This CDR3 has 13 amino acids. The germline gives CDR1 MNHNS, CDR2 SASEGT. V gave up 4 bases and J gave up 5 bases, with 11 bases separating them. The CDR3 is CASSASGAYGYTF. CDR3 bases: TGTGCCAGCAGTGCGTCAGGGGCGTATGGCTACACCTTC.

V and J are TRBV27 and TRBJ2-1; D is unresolved. Germline V gene lookup returns CDR1 MNHEY and CDR2 SMNVEV (reference sequence). V shed 4 bases and J shed 0 bases, with 10 bases lying between them. The CDR3 spans 15 residues. In DNA form, the CDR3 reads TGTGCCAGCAGTTCCACTGAGAGCTCCTACAATGAGCAGTTCTTC. Amino acids: CASSSTESSYNEQFF.

The gene calls are TRBV29-1 and TRBJ2-5; D assignment may be TRBD1 or TRBD2 (7 bases each). V lost 5 bases, J lost 1 base, and 17 bases lay in between. Germline V gene lookup returns CDR1 SQVTM and CDR2 ANQGSEA. This CDR3 is 15 amino acids long. CDR3 protein: CSVSWGQRGQETQYF. The CDR3 bases are TGCAGCGTTTCTTGGGGACAGCGGGGCCAAGAGACCCAGTACTTC. Supplemented by reference TRBV29-1 and TRBJ2-5, the full variable domain reads SAVISQKPSRDICQRGTSLTIQCQVDSQVTMMFWYRQQPGQSLTLIATANQGSEATYESGFVIDKFPISRPNLTFSTLTVSNMSPEDSSIYLCSVSWGQRGQETQYFGPGTRLLVL.

The chain joins TRBV11-2 to TRBJ2-1; 13 nucleotides align to TRBD2. Germline CDR1 reads SGHAT; CDR2 reads FQNNGV. There are 17 residues in the CDR3. V lost 4 bases and J lost 4; bases outside the gene matches: 7. The CDR3 sequence: CASSSIRTSGGYNEQFF. The DNA for the CDR3 is TGTGCCAGCAGCTCGATACGGACTAGCGGGGGTTACAATGAGCAGTTCTTC.

The V gene is TRBV9, the J gene TRBJ2-3; D may be TRBD2 (6 bases). In germline, CDR1 is SGDLS, CDR2 YYNGEE. V was cut by 2 bases and J by 5 bases, with 12 bases left in between. The CDR3 sequence is 14 residues long. CDR3 residues: CASSVKLGGDTQYF. CDR3 sequence (DNA): TGTGCCAGCAGCGTTAAGCTGGGAGGAGATACGCAGTATTTT.

The chain combines TRBV7-9 with TRBJ1-6, with TRBD1 matching 8 bases. Germline V gene data show CDR1 as SEHNR and CDR2 as FQNEAQ (reference sequence). This CDR3 has 15 amino acids. V lost 4 bases, J lost 7 bases, and 6 bases stayed unmatched. The CDR3, as DNA: TGTGCCAGCAGCTCCCGGACAGGGTCGAATTCACCCCTCCACTTT. Translation: CASSSRTGSNSPLHF.

The rearrangement links TRBV7-3 to TRBJ2-1; the D call may be TRBD1 or TRBD2 (6 bases each). The CDR3 covers 15 residues. Germline V CDR1 and CDR2: SGHTA, FQGTGA. V lost 1 base and J 7 bases, leaving 14 bases between the germline ends. In DNA form, the CDR3 reads TGTGCCAGCAGCTTAAGGGGGGCCAGTCCGAATGAGCAGTTCTTC. It codes for CASSLRGASPNEQFF.

CDR3 bases: TGTGCCAGCAGCTTACAGGGGGTGGATGGCTACACCTTC. This encodes CASSLQGVDGYTF. V and J are TRBV7-9 and TRBJ1-2; 7 bases agree with TRBD1. V was pared by 2 bases and J by 6 bases, with 3 bases of the junction left unmatched. CDR3 length: 13 amino acids. Per germline, CDR1 SEHNR and CDR2 FQNEAQ (reference sequence).

The genes are TRBV10-1 and TRBJ2-3, with D perhaps TRBD2 (5 bases). The germline gives CDR1 WNHNN, CDR2 SYGVQD (reference sequence). CDR3 length equals 13 residues. Trimming shortened V by 5 bases and J by 6 bases, and 12 bases separated the two germline ends. This chain's CDR3 is CASSREPSDTQYF. CDR3 coding DNA: TGCGCCAGCAGTCGGGAACCCTCGGATACGCAGTATTTT.

The table lists this clone with a count of one. The gene calls are TRBV18 and TRBJ1-5, with no clear D. This CDR3 comprises 14 residues. Per germline, CDR1 KGHSH and CDR2 LQKENI. The V end lost 2 bases, the J end lost 4 bases, and 9 bases lay between the germline ends. CDR3 in amino acids: CASSPSQVNQPQHF. CDR3 in DNA: TGTGCCAGCTCACCATCCCAAGTGAATCAGCCCCAGCATTTT.

The chain is built from TRBV29-1 and TRBJ2-7, with D possibly being TRBD1 (5 bases). The CDR3 has 13 residues. Trimming removed 1 base from V and 2 bases from J, with 9 bases in between. Germline V gene data show CDR1 as SQVTM and CDR2 as ANQGSEA. In DNA form, the CDR3 reads TGCAGCGTTGAAGCAGGGTCTCCCTACGAGCAGTACTTC. Protein: CSVEAGSPYEQYF.

Only a few counts were recorded for this clone. The chain recombines TRBV5-6 with TRBJ1-6; D not resolved. This CDR3 is built from 13 residues. Germline V CDR1 and CDR2: SGHDT, YYEEEE. Trimming removed 3 bases from V and 6 bases from J, with 7 bases in between. CDR3 loop: CASSSNINSPLHF. For the CDR3, the DNA is TGTGCCAGCAGCTCAAACATTAATTCACCCCTCCACTTT.

This clone counts as medium-sized. The rearrangement links TRBV14 to TRBJ2-2; D is uncertain. Trimming shortened V by 4 bases and J by 6 bases, and 18 bases separated the two germline ends. Germline loops: CDR1 SGHDN, CDR2 FVKESK. CDR3 size: 16 residues. CDR3 DNA: TGTGCCAGCAGCCTCCGAAGCGTTTTGAGCGCCGGGGAGCTGTTTTTT. This translates into CASSLRSVLSAGELFF.

The rearrangement uses TRBV25-1 and TRBJ1-1; possibly TRBD1 for D (6 bases). Per germline, CDR1 MGHDK and CDR2 SYGVNS. The CDR3 runs to 12 residues. Trimming left V 6 bases short and J 6 bases short, with 11 bases between. CDR3 amino acids: CASRKTGSEAFF. DNA of the CDR3: TGTGCCAGCAGAAAAACAGGGTCTGAAGCTTTCTTT.